These T cell receptor beta chains were read from a single sample in a study of cytomegalovirus exposure and HLA in healthy donors. Clones were sequenced by immunoSEQ multiplex PCR, and TCRdb holds only the in-frame ones, with some missing. Of about 200,000 clones listed, 70% to 90% are singletons. Sequencing input: PBMCs. These receptors all come from a man between 25 and 39 years old in good health and CMV-seronegative. Both conserved end residues are part of each CDR3. A D gene is named only where the DNA matches it firmly. Only some rows state a clone size, as once, few, many or a class for expanded clones.

TRBV6-1	.	.	15	TRBJ2-3	CASTIGELSTDTQYF	TGTGCCAGCACTATAGGAGAACTTAGCACAGATACGCAGTATTTT
TRBV29-1	TRBD1	.	13	TRBJ2-5	CSVPRQGRETQYF	TGCAGCGTACCTAGACAGGGGCGAGAGACCCAGTACTTC
TRBV29-1	.	.	12	TRBJ1-4	CSARGSNEKLFF	TGCAGCGCCAGGGGATCTAATGAAAAACTGTTTTTT
TRBV10-3	TRBD1	.	14	TRBJ1-1	CAISGDRGNTEAFF	TGTGCCATCAGTGGAGACAGGGGTAACACTGAAGCTTTCTTT
TRBV28	.	.	13	TRBJ1-1	CASSPRQVPEAFF	TGTGCCAGCAGTCCTCGACAGGTCCCAGAAGCTTTCTTT
TRBV4-2	.	few	13	TRBJ1-1	CASSHESITEAFF	TGTGCCAGCAGCCACGAGTCTATCACTGAAGCTTTCTTT
TRBV5-6	TRBD1	.	18	TRBJ2-7	CASSLFFYPTGETYEQYF	TGTGCCAGCAGCTTGTTCTTTTATCCGACAGGGGAGACCTACGAGCAGTACTTC
TRBV27	.	.	11	TRBJ2-1	CASRHYNEQFF	TGTGCCAGCAGACATTACAATGAGCAGTTCTTC
TRBV5-8	TRBD2	.	17	TRBJ2-3	CASSWTSGATSTDTQYF	TGTGCCAGCAGCTGGACTAGCGGAGCAACTAGCACAGATACGCAGTATTTT
TRBV28	TRBD1	.	15	TRBJ1-1	CASRAGTGEVTEAFF	TGTGCCAGCAGAGCCGGGACAGGGGAGGTCACTGAAGCTTTCTTT
TRBV4-1	.	.	15	TRBJ1-2	CASSQAAGVGYGYTF	TGCGCCAGCAGCCAAGCTGCCGGGGTCGGCTATGGCTACACCTTC
TRBV7-9	.	.	16	TRBJ2-5	CASSLGVDFRRETQYF	TGTGCCAGCAGCTTAGGGGTAGATTTCAGGCGAGAGACCCAGTACTTC
TRBV7-2	.	.	14	TRBJ1-1	CASSLSKLNTEAFF	TGTGCCAGCAGCTTGAGCAAGTTAAACACTGAAGCTTTCTTT
TRBV25-1	.	few	12	TRBJ1-3	CASSPPGNTIYF	TGTGCCAGCAGTCCTCCGGGAAACACCATATATTTT
TRBV6-5	.	.	16	TRBJ2-5	CASSYSGDFPQETQYF	TGTGCCAGCAGTTACTCTGGGGACTTCCCTCAAGAGACCCAGTACTTC
TRBV28	TRBD1	.	15	TRBJ1-6	CASKPGQQGNSPLHF	TGTGCCAGCAAACCGGGACAACAGGGGAATTCACCCCTCCACTTT
TRBV7-9	.	.	17	TRBJ2-3	CASSLARRGWSTDTQYF	TGTGCCAGCAGCTTAGCGCGTAGGGGGTGGAGCACAGATACGCAGTATTTT
TRBV5-4	TRBD1	.	16	TRBJ2-2	CASSTLQGKNTGELFF	TGTGCCAGCAGCACCCTACAGGGGAAAAACACCGGGGAGCTGTTTTTT
TRBV2	.	few	12	TRBJ1-2	CASSGQNYGYTF	TGTGCCAGCAGTGGGCAGAACTATGGCTACACCTTC
TRBV11-2	.	once	15	TRBJ2-6	CASSPAGARTSVLTF	TGTGCCAGCAGCCCGGCGGGGGCTCGTACCAGCGTCCTGACTTTC
TRBV27	TRBD1	.	13	TRBJ1-2	CASSAQGASGYTF	TGTGCCAGCAGCGCGCAGGGGGCAAGTGGCTACACCTTC
TRBV29-1	.	.	14	TRBJ2-1	CSVEDGRTYNEQFF	TGCAGCGTTGAAGATGGGAGAACCTACAATGAGCAGTTCTTC
TRBV7-8	TRBD2	.	17	TRBJ2-1	CASSPTSSGGAYNEQFF	TGTGCCAGCAGTCCCACCTCAAGCGGGGGGGCTTACAATGAGCAGTTCTTC
TRBV11-2	.	few	15	TRBJ1-3	CASSAPSQNRATIYF	TGTGCCAGCAGCGCCCCTAGTCAAAACAGGGCCACCATATATTTT